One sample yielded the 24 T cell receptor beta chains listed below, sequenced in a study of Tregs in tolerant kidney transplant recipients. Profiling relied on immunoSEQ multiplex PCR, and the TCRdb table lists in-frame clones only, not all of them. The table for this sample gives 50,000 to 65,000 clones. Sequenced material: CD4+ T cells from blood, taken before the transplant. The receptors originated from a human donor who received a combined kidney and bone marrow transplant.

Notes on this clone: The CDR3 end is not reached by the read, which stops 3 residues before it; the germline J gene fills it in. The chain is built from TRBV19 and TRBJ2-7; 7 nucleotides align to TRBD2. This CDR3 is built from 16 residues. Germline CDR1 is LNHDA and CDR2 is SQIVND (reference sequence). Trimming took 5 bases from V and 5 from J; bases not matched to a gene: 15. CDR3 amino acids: CASSLQTSSVPDEQYF. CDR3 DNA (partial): TGTGCCAGTAGTCTTCAGACTAGCTCCGTCCCTGACGAG.

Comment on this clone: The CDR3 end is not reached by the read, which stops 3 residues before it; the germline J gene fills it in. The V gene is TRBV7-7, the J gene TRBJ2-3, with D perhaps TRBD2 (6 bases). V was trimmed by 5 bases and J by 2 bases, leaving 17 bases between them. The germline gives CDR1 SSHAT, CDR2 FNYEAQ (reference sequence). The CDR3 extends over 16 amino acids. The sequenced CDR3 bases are TGTGCCAGCAGCGCGGGGTCGGGTCACTTCACAGATACG. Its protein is CASSAGSGHFTDT. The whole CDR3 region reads CASSAGSGHFTDTQYF.

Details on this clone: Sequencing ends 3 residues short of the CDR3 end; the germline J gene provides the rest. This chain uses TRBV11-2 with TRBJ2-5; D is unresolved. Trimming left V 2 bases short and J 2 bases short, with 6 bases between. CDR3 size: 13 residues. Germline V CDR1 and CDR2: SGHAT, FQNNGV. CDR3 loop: CASSLRLQETQYF. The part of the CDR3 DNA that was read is TGTGCCAGCAGCTTAAGGCTGCAAGAGACC.

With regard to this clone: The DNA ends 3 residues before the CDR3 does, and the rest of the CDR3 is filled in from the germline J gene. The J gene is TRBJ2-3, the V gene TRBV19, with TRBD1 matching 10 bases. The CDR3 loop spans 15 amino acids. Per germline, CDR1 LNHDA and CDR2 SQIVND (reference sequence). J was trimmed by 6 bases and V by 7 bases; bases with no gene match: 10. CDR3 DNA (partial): TGTGCCAGTAAAGGACAGGGGGAAAGGTTGGATACG. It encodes CASKGQGERLDT. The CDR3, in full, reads CASKGQGERLDTQYF.

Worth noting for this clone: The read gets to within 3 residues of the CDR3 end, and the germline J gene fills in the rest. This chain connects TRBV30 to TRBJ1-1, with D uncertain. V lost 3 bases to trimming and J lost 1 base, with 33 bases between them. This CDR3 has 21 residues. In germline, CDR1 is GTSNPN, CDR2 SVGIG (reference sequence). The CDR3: CAWRWWMSGARGGRKNTEAFF. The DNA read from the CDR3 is TGTGCCTGGAGGTGGTGGATGTCGGGAGCCCGTGGCGGGAGAAAGAACACTGAA.

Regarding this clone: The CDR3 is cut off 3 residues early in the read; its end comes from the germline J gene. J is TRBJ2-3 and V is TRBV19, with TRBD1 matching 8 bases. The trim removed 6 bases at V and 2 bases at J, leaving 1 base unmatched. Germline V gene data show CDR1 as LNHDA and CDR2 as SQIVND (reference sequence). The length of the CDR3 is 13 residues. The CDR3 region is CASRDRVTDTQYF. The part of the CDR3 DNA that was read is TGTGCCAGTAGGGACAGGGTCACAGATACG.

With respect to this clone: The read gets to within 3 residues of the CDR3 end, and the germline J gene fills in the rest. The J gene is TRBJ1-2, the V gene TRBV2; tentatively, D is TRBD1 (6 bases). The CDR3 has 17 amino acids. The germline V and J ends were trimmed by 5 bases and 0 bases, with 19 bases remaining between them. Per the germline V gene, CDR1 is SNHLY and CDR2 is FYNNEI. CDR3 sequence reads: CASSPPGALVANYGYTF. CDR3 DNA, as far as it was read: TGTGCCAGCAGTCCACCAGGGGCACTGGTAGCTAACTATGGC.

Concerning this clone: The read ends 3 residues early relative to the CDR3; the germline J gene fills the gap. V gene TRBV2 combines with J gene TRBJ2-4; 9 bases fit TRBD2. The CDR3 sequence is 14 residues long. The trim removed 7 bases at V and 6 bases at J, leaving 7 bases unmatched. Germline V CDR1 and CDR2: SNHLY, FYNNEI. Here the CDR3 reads CASTLAGERNIQYF. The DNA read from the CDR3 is TGTGCCAGCACCTTAGCGGGAGAGAGAAACATT.

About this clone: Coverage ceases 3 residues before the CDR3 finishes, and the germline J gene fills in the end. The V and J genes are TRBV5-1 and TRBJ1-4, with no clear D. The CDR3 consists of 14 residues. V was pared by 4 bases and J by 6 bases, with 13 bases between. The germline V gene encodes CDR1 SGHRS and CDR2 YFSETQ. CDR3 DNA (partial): TGCGCCAGCAGCCTGGACCGAGGGCATGAAAAA. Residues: CASSLDRGHEK. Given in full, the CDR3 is CASSLDRGHEKLFF. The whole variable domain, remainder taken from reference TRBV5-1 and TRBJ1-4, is KAGVTQTPRYLIKTRGQQVTLSCSPISGHRSVSWYQQTPGQGLQFLFEYFSETQRNKGNFPGRFSGRQFSNSRSEMNVSTLELGDSALYLCASSLDRGHEKLFFGSGTQLSVL.

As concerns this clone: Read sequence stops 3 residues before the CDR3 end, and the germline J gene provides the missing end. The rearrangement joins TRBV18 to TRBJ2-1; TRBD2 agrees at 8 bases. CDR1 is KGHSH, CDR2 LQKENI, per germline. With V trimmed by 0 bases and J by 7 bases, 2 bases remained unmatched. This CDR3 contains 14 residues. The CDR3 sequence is CASSPPGTRNEQFF. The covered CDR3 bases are TGTGCCAGCTCACCACCCGGGACTAGGAATGAG.

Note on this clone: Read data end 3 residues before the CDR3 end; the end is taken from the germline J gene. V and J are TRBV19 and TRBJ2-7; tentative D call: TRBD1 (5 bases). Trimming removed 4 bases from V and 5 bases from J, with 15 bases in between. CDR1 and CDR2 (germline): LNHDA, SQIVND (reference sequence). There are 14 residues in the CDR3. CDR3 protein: CASSKARTRNEQYF. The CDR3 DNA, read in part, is TGTGCCAGTAGTAAGGCCCGGACACGAAACGAG.

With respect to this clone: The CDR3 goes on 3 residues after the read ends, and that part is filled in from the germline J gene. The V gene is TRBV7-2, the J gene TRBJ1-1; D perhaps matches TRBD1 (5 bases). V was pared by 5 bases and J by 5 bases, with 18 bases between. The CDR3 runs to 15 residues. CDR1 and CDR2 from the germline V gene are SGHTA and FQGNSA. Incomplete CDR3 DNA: TGTGCCAGCAGCCCATCCGGGACTGGGGAGACTGAA. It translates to CASSPSGTGETE. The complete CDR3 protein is CASSPSGTGETEAFF.

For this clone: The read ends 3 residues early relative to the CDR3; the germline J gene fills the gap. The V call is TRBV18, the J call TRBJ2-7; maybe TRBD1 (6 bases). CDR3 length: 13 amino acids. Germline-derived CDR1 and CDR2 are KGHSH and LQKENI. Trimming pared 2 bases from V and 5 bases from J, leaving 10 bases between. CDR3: CASSPGGSDEQYF. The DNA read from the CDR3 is TGTGCCAGCTCACCAGGGGGCTCGGACGAG.

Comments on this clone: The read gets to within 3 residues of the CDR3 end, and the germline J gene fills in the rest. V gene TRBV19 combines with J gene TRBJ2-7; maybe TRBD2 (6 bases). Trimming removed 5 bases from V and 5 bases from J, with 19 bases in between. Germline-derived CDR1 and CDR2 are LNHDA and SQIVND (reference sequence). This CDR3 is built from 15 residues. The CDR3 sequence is CASSPRGLKTNEQYF. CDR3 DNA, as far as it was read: TGTGCCAGTAGTCCCCGGGGGTTGAAGACGAACGAG.

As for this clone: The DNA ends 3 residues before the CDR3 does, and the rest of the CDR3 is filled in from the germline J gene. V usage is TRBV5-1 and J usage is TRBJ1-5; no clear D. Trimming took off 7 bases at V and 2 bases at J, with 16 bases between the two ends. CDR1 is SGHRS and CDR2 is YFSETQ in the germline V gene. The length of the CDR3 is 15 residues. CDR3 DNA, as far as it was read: TGCGCCAGCGCTGTGGGCCCTGAGGGCAATCAGCCC. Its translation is CASAVGPEGNQP. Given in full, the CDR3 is CASAVGPEGNQPQHF. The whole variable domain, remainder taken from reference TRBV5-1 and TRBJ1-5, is KAGVTQTPRYLIKTRGQQVTLSCSPISGHRSVSWYQQTPGQGLQFLFEYFSETQRNKGNFPGRFSGRQFSNSRSEMNVSTLELGDSALYLCASAVGPEGNQPQHFGDGTRLSIL.

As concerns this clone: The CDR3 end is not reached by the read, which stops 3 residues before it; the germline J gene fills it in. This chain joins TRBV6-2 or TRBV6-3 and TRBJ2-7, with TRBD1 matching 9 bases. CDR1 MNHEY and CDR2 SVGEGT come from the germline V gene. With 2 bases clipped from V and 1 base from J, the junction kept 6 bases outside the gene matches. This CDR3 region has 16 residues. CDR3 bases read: TGTGCCAGCAGTTACCCTGACAGGGGGATTTCCTACGAG. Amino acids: CASSYPDRGISYE. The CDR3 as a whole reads CASSYPDRGISYEQYF.

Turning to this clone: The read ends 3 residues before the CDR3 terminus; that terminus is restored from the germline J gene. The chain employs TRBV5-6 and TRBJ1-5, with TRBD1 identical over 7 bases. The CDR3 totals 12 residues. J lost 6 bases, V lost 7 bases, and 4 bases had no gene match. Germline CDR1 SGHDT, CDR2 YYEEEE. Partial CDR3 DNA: TGTGCCAGCTCACAGGGGACTCAGCCC. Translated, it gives CASSQGTQP. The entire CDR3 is CASSQGTQPQHF.

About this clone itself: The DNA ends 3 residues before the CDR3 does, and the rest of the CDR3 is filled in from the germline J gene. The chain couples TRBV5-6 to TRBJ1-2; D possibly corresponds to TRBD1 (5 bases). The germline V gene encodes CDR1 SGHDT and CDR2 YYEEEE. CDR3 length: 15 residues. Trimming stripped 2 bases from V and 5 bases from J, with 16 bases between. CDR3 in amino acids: CASSFGVGVRYGYTF. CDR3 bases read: TGTGCCAGCAGCTTTGGGGTAGGGGTGAGGTATGGC.

CDR3: CASSSPGGGAGANVLTF. The sequenced CDR3 bases are TGTGCCAGCAGCTCCCCGGGTGGGGGGGCTGGGGCCAACGTC. This chain uses TRBV7-8 with TRBJ2-6, with TRBD2 matching over 7 bases. The sequenced fragment ends 3 residues before the CDR3 boundary, so the rest is inferred from the germline J gene. V lost 4 bases, J lost 2 bases, and 8 bases stayed unmatched. Per germline, CDR1 SGHVS and CDR2 FQNEAQ. This CDR3 is built from 17 residues.

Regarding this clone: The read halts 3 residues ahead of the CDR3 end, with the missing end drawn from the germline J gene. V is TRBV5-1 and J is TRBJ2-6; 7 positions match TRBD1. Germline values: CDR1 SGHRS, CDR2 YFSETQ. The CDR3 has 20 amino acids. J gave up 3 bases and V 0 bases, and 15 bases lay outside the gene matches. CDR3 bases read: TGCGCCAGCAGCTTGGCCATGGGCCGACAGGGACATGGTGGGGCCAACGTC. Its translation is CASSLAMGRQGHGGANV. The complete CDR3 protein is CASSLAMGRQGHGGANVLTF.

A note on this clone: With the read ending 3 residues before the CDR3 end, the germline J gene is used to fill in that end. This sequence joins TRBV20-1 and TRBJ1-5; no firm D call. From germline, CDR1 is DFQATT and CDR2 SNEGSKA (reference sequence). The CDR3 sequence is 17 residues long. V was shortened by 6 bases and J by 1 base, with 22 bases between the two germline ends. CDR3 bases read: TGCAGTGCCCCGAGGTTCTCGGGCGGGATGAGCAATCAGCCC. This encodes CSAPRFSGGMSNQP. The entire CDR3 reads CSAPRFSGGMSNQPQHF.

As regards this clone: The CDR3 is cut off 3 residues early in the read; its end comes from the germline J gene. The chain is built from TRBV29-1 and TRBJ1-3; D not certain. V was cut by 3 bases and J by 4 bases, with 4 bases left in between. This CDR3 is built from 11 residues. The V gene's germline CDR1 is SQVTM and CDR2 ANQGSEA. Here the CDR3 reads CSVERGNTIYF. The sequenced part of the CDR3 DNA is TGCAGCGTTGAGCGGGGAAACACC.

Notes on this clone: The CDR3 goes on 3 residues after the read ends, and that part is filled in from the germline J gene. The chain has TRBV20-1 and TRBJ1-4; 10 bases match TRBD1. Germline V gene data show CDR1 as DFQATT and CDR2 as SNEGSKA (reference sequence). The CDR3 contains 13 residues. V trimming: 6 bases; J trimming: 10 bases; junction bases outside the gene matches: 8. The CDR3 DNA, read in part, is TGCAGTGCCAATGACAGGGGGCGCGGAAAA. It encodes CSANDRGRGK. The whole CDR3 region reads CSANDRGRGKLFF.

The CDR3 spells CASSLGADRVIGYTF. The sequenced CDR3 bases are TGTGCCAGCAGCTTAGGGGCTGACAGGGTGATTGGC. The chain links TRBV7-8 to TRBJ1-2; TRBD1 aligns across 7 bases. The CDR3 extends 3 residues past the end of the read, so its final part is completed from the germline J gene. The CDR3 runs 15 residues. J gave up 7 bases and V 1 base, and 9 bases lay outside the gene matches. Per germline, CDR1 SGHVS and CDR2 FQNEAQ.